These 9 T cell receptor beta chains came from one sample sequenced in a study of CD4 T cells in relation to SARS-CoV-2 and coronaviruses. Libraries were prepared by immunoSEQ multiplex PCR; TCRdb keeps only in-frame clonotypes and omits some of them. This repertoire shows under 65,000 clones, roughly 90% found once; its top ten account for about 1.5%. CD4+ T cells from unexposed donors were obtained before the COVID-19 pandemic (2011-2018). Specimen: memory CD4+ T cells from PBMCs. These receptors were collected from a human donor in good health.

The V and J genes are TRBV3-1 (or the pseudogene TRBV3-2) and TRBJ2-1; D is unresolved. The CDR3 totals 16 residues. The ends were cut back, 3 bases at V and 3 bases at J, with 15 bases in the middle. Germline values: CDR1 LGHDT, CDR2 YNNKEL (reference sequence). CDR3 in amino acids: CASSQKLVGFYNEQFF. In DNA form, the CDR3 reads TGTGCCAGCAGCCAGAAGCTCGTGGGATTCTACAATGAGCAGTTCTTC.

The chain carries TRBV3-1 (or the pseudogene TRBV3-2) and TRBJ2-3, with D perhaps matching TRBD2 (6 bases). From germline, CDR1 is LGHDT and CDR2 YNNKEL (reference sequence). This CDR3 has 14 amino acids. V shed 4 bases and J shed 4 bases, with 12 bases lying between them. In nucleotides, the CDR3 is TGTGCCAGCAGCCCGACTAGTGCCCCAGATACGCAGTATTTT. This gives the protein CASSPTSAPDTQYF.

The chain uses TRBV19 and TRBJ2-6; D is ambiguous. Trimming took 7 bases from V and 1 from J, leaving 11 bases between them. Per the germline V gene, CDR1 is LNHDA and CDR2 is SQIVND (reference sequence). The CDR3 is 15 amino acids. The CDR3: CASTLETSGANVLTF. Written as DNA, the CDR3 is TGTGCCAGTACCCTAGAGACATCTGGGGCCAACGTCCTGACTTTC.

This rearrangement joins TRBV7-9 to TRBJ2-5, with unresolved D. This CDR3 contains 11 residues. Trimming took off 8 bases at V and 7 bases at J, with 11 bases between the two ends. The germline CDR1 and CDR2 sequences are SEHNR and FQNEAQ (reference sequence). The CDR3 coding sequence is TGTGCCAGCGGTCAGGCCGGGACCCAGTACTTC. This translates into CASGQAGTQYF.

This chain links TRBV7-3 with TRBJ2-1; D is uncertain. V was trimmed by 1 base and J by 8 bases, leaving 9 bases between them. The V gene's germline CDR1 is SGHTA and CDR2 FQGTGA. This CDR3 comprises 13 residues. The CDR3 DNA follows: TGTGCCAGCAGCTTAATATTTGGAGATGAGCAGTTCTTC. Translating gives CASSLIFGDEQFF.

J is TRBJ1-2 and V is TRBV12-3 or TRBV12-4; TRBD1 is a possible D gene (5 bases). This CDR3 has 11 amino acids. V was pared by 7 bases and J by 8 bases, with 11 bases between. The CDR3, as DNA: TGTGCCAGCAAAGTGGGGGTAGGCTACACCTTC. This translates into CASKVGVGYTF.

This clone occurred once. CDR3 nucleotide sequence: TGTGCCAGTACCCCCCGGACTCAGAACACTGAAGCTTTCTTT. This sequence encodes CASTPRTQNTEAFF. The J gene is TRBJ1-1, the V gene TRBV6-5; D remains unclear. Germline loops: CDR1 MNHEY, CDR2 SVGAGI. The V gene lost 9 bases and the J gene lost 1 base, with 15 bases spanning the gap. The CDR3 consists of 14 residues.

The chain links TRBV5-6 to TRBJ2-1; D gene ambiguous. The CDR3 is 11 amino acids. The V and J ends lost 3 bases and 5 bases respectively, with 3 bases between them. Germline-derived CDR1 and CDR2 are SGHDT and YYEEEE. This chain's CDR3 is CASSWDNEQFF. As DNA, the CDR3 is TGTGCCAGCAGCTGGGACAATGAGCAGTTCTTC.

The CDR3 DNA is TGTGCCAGCAGCCGCCGGGCCGACGCGGACAATGAGCAGTTCTTC. This encodes CASSRRADADNEQFF. The chain is built from TRBV6-5 and TRBJ2-1; D uncertain. V lost 6 bases to trimming and J lost 5 bases, with 17 bases between them. CDR3 size: 15 residues. Looked up from germline, CDR1 is MNHEY and CDR2 is SVGAGI.